Shown below are 27 T cell receptor beta chains from a single sample sequenced in a study of technical replicates of blood from a handful of donors. The protocol was immunoSEQ multiplex PCR, while the TCRdb copy is restricted to in-frame clones and leaves out a portion. The sample contains some 82,000 clones, 95% to 98% of which appear only once. Sequencing was performed on T cells isolated from PBMCs. All receptors derive from a human donor in good health.

The J gene is TRBJ2-1, the V gene TRBV5-1, with D maybe TRBD1 (5 bases). The CDR3 has 15 amino acids. Germline lookup yields CDR1 SGHRS and CDR2 YFSETQ. The V end lost 4 bases, the J end lost 0 bases, and 11 bases lay between the germline ends. The CDR3 reads CASSAPGISYNEQFF. The CDR3 nucleotides are TGCGCCAGCAGCGCCCCAGGGATCTCCTACAATGAGCAGTTCTTC.

V is TRBV6-5 and J is TRBJ2-5; TRBD2 matches at 9 bases. The CDR3 covers 16 residues. V dropped 2 bases and J dropped 4; count of bases not matched to a gene: 8. The germline CDR1 and CDR2 sequences are MNHEY and SVGAGI. CDR3 bases: TGTGCCAGCAGTTACAGAGGGGGACTAGCTGGAGAGACCCAGTACTTC. Its translation is CASSYRGGLAGETQYF.

V gene TRBV14 combines with J gene TRBJ2-7, with a tentative D call TRBD2 (6 bases). Germline V gene sequence: CDR1 SGHDN, CDR2 FVKESK. This CDR3 has 11 residues. The V end lost 4 bases, the J end lost 6 bases, and 7 bases lay between the germline ends. The CDR3, as DNA: TGTGCCAGCAGCCCGGGGGTCGAGCAGTACTTC. It translates to CASSPGVEQYF.

The chain joins TRBV9 to TRBJ2-2; the match to TRBD1 covers 7 bases. The CDR3 runs to 17 residues. With 1 base clipped from V and 3 bases from J, the junction kept 9 bases outside the gene matches. Germline CDR1 SGDLS, CDR2 YYNGEE. CDR3 sequence: CASSVPLGTEDTGELFF. CDR3 bases: TGTGCCAGCAGCGTACCCCTCGGGACAGAGGACACCGGGGAGCTGTTTTTT.

This clone was seen a handful of times. This rearrangement joins TRBV6-5 to TRBJ1-1; unclear D gene. From germline, CDR1 is MNHEY and CDR2 SVGAGI. Trimming stripped 2 bases from V and 1 base from J, with 5 bases between. There are 13 residues in the CDR3. The CDR3 spells CASSYGRNTEAFF. CDR3 nucleotides: TGTGCCAGCAGTTACGGGAGGAACACTGAAGCTTTCTTT.

This chain joins TRBV6-6 and TRBJ2-1, with TRBD2 identical over 12 bases. The V segment lost 0 bases and the J segment 8 bases; nucleotides outside the gene matches: 2. In germline, CDR1 is MNHNY, CDR2 SVGAGI (reference sequence). The CDR3 runs to 15 residues. CDR3: CASSYSTSGSYEQFF. The DNA of the CDR3 is TGTGCCAGCAGTTACTCGACTAGCGGGAGCTATGAGCAGTTCTTC.

CDR3 sequence (DNA): TGTGCCTGGAGACGGACAGGGAGATCCAACTATGGCTACACCTTC. Amino acid sequence: CAWRRTGRSNYGYTF. The chain carries TRBV30 and TRBJ1-2; 8 nucleotides agree with TRBD1. J gave up 2 bases and V 3 bases, and 8 bases lay outside the gene matches. Germline loops: CDR1 GTSNPN, CDR2 SVGIG (reference sequence). There are 15 residues in the CDR3.

The CDR3 DNA is TGCGCCAGCAGTGATAGCCAGGGGGCGGGTGAGCAGTACTTC. It codes for CASSDSQGAGEQYF. V is TRBV10-1 and J is TRBJ2-7; 8 bases are a match to TRBD1. The CDR3 has 14 amino acids. Germline V gene sequence: CDR1 WNHNN, CDR2 SYGVQD (reference sequence). Trimming at V came to 3 bases and at J to 7 bases, leaving 8 bases not matched to a gene.

The chain carries TRBV28 and TRBJ1-2; D unclear. From germline, CDR1 is MDHEN and CDR2 SYDVKM. Trimming left V 0 bases short and J 7 bases short, with 6 bases between. The CDR3 has 12 amino acids. The CDR3 sequence: CASSLWGGGYTF. DNA for the CDR3: TGTGCCAGCAGTTTATGGGGAGGTGGCTACACCTTC.

The chain uses TRBV7-6 and TRBJ2-7; a weak D match, TRBD2 (5 bases). The CDR3 runs 15 residues. V was pared by 6 bases and J by 2 bases, with 17 bases between. Germline V gene sequence: CDR1 SGHVS, CDR2 FNYEAQ. In nucleotides, the CDR3 is TGTGCCAGCAGTTACGTTGAGCGGTCTACCTACGAGCAGTACTTC. Residues: CASSYVERSTYEQYF.

V is TRBV10-3 and J is TRBJ2-3; D remains ambiguous. The V gene lost 1 base and the J gene lost 3 bases, with 8 bases spanning the gap. Germline lookup yields CDR1 ENHRY and CDR2 SYGVKD. CDR3 length equals 14 residues. DNA of the CDR3: TGTGCCATCAGTGAGTTTGACTCTACAGATACGCAGTATTTT. It translates to CAISEFDSTDTQYF.

This rearrangement joins TRBV6-5 to TRBJ1-1; D unclear. The CDR3 contains 14 residues. Germline CDR1 and CDR2: MNHEY and SVGAGI. V gave up 4 bases and J gave up 1 base, with 10 bases separating them. This CDR3 is CASSSGGRNTEAFF. The CDR3 region has the DNA TGTGCCAGCAGTTCCGGAGGGAGGAACACTGAAGCTTTCTTT.

The CDR3, as DNA: TGCAGCGTTGAGGGTGAGGGACAGGGATACATCGAGCAGTACTTC. Amino acid sequence: CSVEGEGQGYIEQYF. The chain links TRBV29-1 to TRBJ2-7; 9 bases align to TRBD1. Per the germline V gene, CDR1 is SQVTM and CDR2 is ANQGSEA. CDR3 length: 15 residues. J gave up 6 bases and V 3 bases, and 12 bases lay outside the gene matches.

This chain uses TRBV19 with TRBJ1-1; D possibly corresponds to TRBD1 (6 bases). This CDR3 contains 16 residues. V lost 5 bases and J 1 base, leaving 17 bases between the germline ends. Germline V CDR1 and CDR2: LNHDA, SQIVND (reference sequence). The CDR3 sequence: CASSVFGGSSNTEAFF. CDR3 nucleotide sequence: TGTGCCAGTAGTGTGTTTGGGGGCTCATCGAACACTGAAGCTTTCTTT.

This chain joins TRBV19 and TRBJ1-1, with D tentatively TRBD1 (6 bases). The CDR3 has 15 residues. Germline V gene lookup returns CDR1 LNHDA and CDR2 SQIVND (reference sequence). V lost 7 bases and J 8 bases, leaving 23 bases between the germline ends. The CDR3 here is CASKEWGLVRQEAFF. CDR3 bases: TGTGCCAGTAAGGAATGGGGGCTGGTACGCCAAGAAGCTTTCTTT.

This sequence joins TRBV5-1 and TRBJ1-1; 7 positions agree with TRBD1. The CDR3 spans 14 residues. The ends lost 4 bases at V and 2 bases at J; junction bases unmatched: 5. Germline V gives CDR1 SGHRS, CDR2 YFSETQ. CDR3 sequence reads: CASSADRVNTEAFF. The CDR3 DNA sequence: TGCGCCAGCAGCGCAGACAGGGTTAACACTGAAGCTTTCTTT. Full variable domain (remainder filled in from reference TRBV5-1 and TRBJ1-1): KAGVTQTPRYLIKTRGQQVTLSCSPISGHRSVSWYQQTPGQGLQFLFEYFSETQRNKGNFPGRFSGRQFSNSRSEMNVSTLELGDSALYLCASSADRVNTEAFFGQGTRLTVV.

This clone was recorded once. The genes are TRBV5-1 and TRBJ1-1; D possibly corresponds to TRBD1 (6 bases). The CDR3 is made up of 16 amino acids. CDR1 is SGHRS, CDR2 YFSETQ, per germline. The germline V and J ends were trimmed by 1 base and 0 bases, with 13 bases remaining between them. CDR3 nucleotide sequence: TGCGCCAGCAGCTTGAGTCTGGGGGCGATGAACACTGAAGCTTTCTTT. Its protein is CASSLSLGAMNTEAFF.

The CDR3 coding sequence is TGTGTCAGAAGTAACCGGGACAGCTTTCCCCACGAGCAGTACTTC. Encoded protein: CVRSNRDSFPHEQYF. The chain couples TRBV7-5 to TRBJ2-7; the table's D call TRBD1 went unverified against the DNA. TRBV7-5 is deemed a pseudogene. The CDR3 length is 15 residues.

The chain combines TRBV2 with TRBJ2-1; 8 bases map to TRBD2. Germline V gene lookup returns CDR1 SNHLY and CDR2 FYNNEI. V shed 4 bases and J 3 bases; nucleotides not matched to a gene: 5. The CDR3 spans 15 residues. The CDR3 here is CASSGSAGVYNEQFF. DNA for the CDR3: TGTGCCAGCAGTGGTTCAGCGGGGGTCTACAATGAGCAGTTCTTC. The variable domain in full, completed from reference TRBV2 and TRBJ2-1, reads EPEVTQTPSHQVTQMGQEVILRCVPISNHLYFYWYRQILGQKVEFLVSFYNNEISEKSEIFDDQFSVERPDGSNFTLKIRSTKLEDSAMYFCASSGSAGVYNEQFFGPGTRLTVL.

The chain joins TRBV6-1 to TRBJ2-5; possible D gene TRBD1, 5 bases. Per germline, CDR1 MNHNS and CDR2 SASEGT. The length of the CDR3 is 13 residues. V lost 5 bases, J lost 2 bases, and 9 bases lay in between. CDR3 nucleotides: TGTGCCAGCAGTCCAGGGTGGCAAGAGACCCAGTACTTC. The encoded protein is CASSPGWQETQYF.

The V gene is TRBV5-4, the J gene TRBJ2-7; 11 bases fit TRBD2. V lost 1 base and J lost 7; bases outside the gene matches: 13. Germline-derived CDR1 and CDR2 are SGHNT and YYREEE (reference sequence). The CDR3 totals 17 residues. The CDR3 coding sequence is TGTGCCAGCAGCTTGAGCTGGGAGCCTAGCGGGAGGATTGAGCAGTACTTC. The encoded protein is CASSLSWEPSGRIEQYF.

The chain has TRBV28 and TRBJ2-3, with 7 bases lining up with TRBD2. This CDR3 spans 15 amino acids. Germline loops: CDR1 MDHEN, CDR2 SYDVKM. V gave up 8 bases and J gave up 4 bases; unmatched junction bases: 12. DNA for the CDR3: TGTGCCAGCCACCTGCGGGGGTGGGACGCAGATACGCAGTATTTT. It codes for CASHLRGWDADTQYF.

This chain connects TRBV7-3 to TRBJ2-7, with D possibly matching TRBD2 (5 bases). CDR1 SGHTA and CDR2 FQGTGA come from the germline V gene. There are 15 residues in the CDR3. V lost 2 bases and J 0 bases, leaving 11 bases between the germline ends. CDR3 protein: CASSLEGGPSYEQYF. In DNA, the CDR3 is TGTGCCAGCAGCTTAGAAGGAGGTCCCTCCTACGAGCAGTACTTC.

The chain uses TRBV4-1 and TRBJ2-5; 10 bases line up with TRBD2. Per the germline V gene, CDR1 is MGHRA and CDR2 is YSYEKL. V gave up 3 bases and J gave up 1 base; unmatched junction bases: 5. The CDR3 is made up of 16 amino acids. The CDR3 nucleotides are TGCGCCAGCAGCCATGGGAGCGGGGGGGTCCAAGAGACCCAGTACTTC. It codes for CASSHGSGGVQETQYF.

V and J are TRBV19 and TRBJ1-1, with a possible D match to TRBD1 (5 bases). V was clipped by 6 bases and J by 1 base, with 9 bases between them. Per germline, CDR1 LNHDA and CDR2 SQIVND (reference sequence). CDR3 size: 13 residues. The CDR3: CASSPTANTEAFF. As DNA, the CDR3 is TGTGCCAGTAGCCCGACAGCGAACACTGAAGCTTTCTTT.

V is TRBV9 and J is TRBJ1-5; 7 nucleotides line up with TRBD1. J lost 4 bases, V lost 2 bases, and 6 bases had no gene match. The CDR3 consists of 15 residues. CDR1 is SGDLS and CDR2 is YYNGEE in the germline V gene. The CDR3 reads CASSVAGGMNQPQHF. As DNA, the CDR3 is TGTGCCAGCAGCGTGGCAGGGGGGATGAATCAGCCCCAGCATTTT. Drawing the rest from reference TRBV9 and TRBJ1-5, the complete variable domain is DSGVTQTPKHLITATGQRVTLRCSPRSGDLSVYWYQQSLDQGLQFLIQYYNGEERAKGNILERFSAQQFPDLHSELNLSSLELGDSALYFCASSVAGGMNQPQHFGDGTRLSIL.

This chain uses TRBV5-8 with TRBJ2-1; D gene unclear. Germline V CDR1 and CDR2: SGHTS, YDEGEE. The CDR3 is made up of 15 amino acids. The V gene lost 0 bases and the J gene lost 7 bases, with 14 bases spanning the gap. This CDR3 reads CASSLDNADPNEQFF. The CDR3 DNA reads TGTGCCAGCAGCTTGGACAACGCAGATCCTAATGAGCAGTTCTTC. Supplemented by reference TRBV5-8 and TRBJ2-1, the full variable domain reads EAGVTQSPTHLIKTRGQQATLRCSPISGHTSVYWYQQALGLGLQFLLWYDEGEERNRGNFPPRFSGRQFPNYSSELNVNALELEDSALYLCASSLDNADPNEQFFGPGTRLTVL.